The rows below give T cell receptor beta chains drawn from one sample of a study of vaccination effects on CD4 cells after COVID-19. Profiled with immunoSEQ multiplex PCR; TCRdb holds only in-frame clones, not every one. The sample consists of about 27,000 clones, approximately 62% of them appearing once. Antigens for these TCRs are unknown. Material: CD4+ T cells from PBMCs cultured with SARS-CoV-2 spike peptides, obtained before COVID-19 vaccination. The receptors derive from a human donor who had a prior SARS-CoV-2 infection. CDR3s include the opening cysteine and the closing phenylalanine or tryptophan. Fields, in order: V gene, J gene, D gene, CDR3 protein, CDR3 DNA. A D gene is named only where the DNA matches it firmly.

>TRBV5-1|TRBJ2-5|TRBD1
CASSLAGQDETQYF
TGCGCCAGCAGCTTGGCCGGACAGGATGAGACCCAGTACTTC
>TRBV7-9|TRBJ1-5|-
CASSPRGGSNQPQHF
TGTGCCAGCAGCCCTCGGGGTGGGAGCAATCAGCCCCAGCATTTT
>TRBV11-2|TRBJ2-7|-
CASSLDGLSYEQYF
TGTGCCAGCAGCTTAGACGGGCTTTCCTACGAGCAGTACTTC
>TRBV7-8|TRBJ2-5|TRBD2
CASRPPYGLADQETQYF
TGTGCCAGCAGACCCCCCTACGGACTAGCGGATCAAGAGACCCAGTACTTC
>TRBV7-2|TRBJ2-1|TRBD2
CAAGGRTSGSNEQFF
TGTGCCGCCGGGGGTCGGACTAGCGGGAGCAATGAGCAGTTCTTC
>TRBV5-1|TRBJ2-4|-
CASSSWSVGVNIQYF
TGCGCCAGCAGCTCATGGTCGGTGGGGGTGAACATTCAGTACTTC
>TRBV24-1|TRBJ1-4|TRBD1
CATSDPGGSGEKLFF
TGTGCCACCAGTGACCCAGGGGGATCGGGTGAAAAACTGTTTTTT
>TRBV7-8|TRBJ2-7|TRBD2
CASSPSGGVEQYF
TGTGCCAGCAGCCCAAGCGGGGGGGTGGAGCAGTACTTC
>TRBV7-9|TRBJ1-5|-
CASSLDRDQPQHF
TGTGCCAGCAGCTTAGACAGGGATCAGCCCCAGCATTTT
>TRBV10-3|TRBJ2-6|TRBD1
CAISPDRAGANVLTF
TGTGCCATCAGTCCAGACAGGGCTGGGGCCAACGTCCTGACTTTC
>TRBV5-1|TRBJ2-7|-
CASSLQGSTQYF
TGCGCCAGCAGCTTGCAGGGTTCGACGCAGTACTTC
>TRBV2|TRBJ1-1|-
CARTRERNTEAFF
TGTGCCAGGACGAGGGAGAGGAACACTGAAGCTTTCTTT
>TRBV24-1|TRBJ2-7|-
CATIPGSYEQYF
TGTGCCACCATCCCAGGGTCCTACGAGCAGTACTTC
>TRBV4-2|TRBJ2-1|-
CASSQAWVGGNEQFF
TGTGCCAGCAGCCAAGCTTGGGTTGGGGGCAATGAGCAGTTCTTC
>TRBV15|TRBJ1-5|-
CATSILSGPYSNQPQHF
TGTGCCACCAGCATTTTAAGCGGGCCGTATAGCAATCAGCCCCAGCATTTT